The rows below give T cell receptor beta chains drawn from one sample of a study of T cell responses to AZD1222 COVID-19 vaccine. Some clones are missing from TCRdb's copy, which holds only in-frame ones; the method was immunoSEQ multiplex PCR. The table lists some 100,000 clones, around 87% of them singletons, with 4.2% in the top ten. Sample: peripheral blood, taken on day 0 of MenACWY control vaccination. The receptors originated from an adult in good health. Both conserved end residues are part of each CDR3. D genes are given only for firm matches. Only some rows state a clone size, as once, few, many or a class for expanded clones.

D	V	J	size	DNA	CDR3
NA	TRBV28	TRBJ1-6	NA	TGTGCCAGCATCGTCGACAGACATAATTCACCCCTCCACTTT	CASIVDRHNSPLHF
NA	TRBV30	TRBJ1-4	once	TGTGCCTGGAGTCCCGGGGCTCCGGGGGAAAAACTGTTTTTT	CAWSPGAPGEKLFF
NA	TRBV3-1/TRBV3-2	TRBJ2-2	NA	TGTGCCAGCAGCCAAGGTCATCCACCCACCGGGGAGCTGTTTTTT	CASSQGHPPTGELFF
NA	TRBV24-1	TRBJ1-5	NA	TGTGCCACCAGTGATGTCAATCAGCCCCAGCATTTT	CATSDVNQPQHF
NA	TRBV4-3	TRBJ2-3	NA	TGCGCCAGCAGCCAAGATTTCGGGGGGCGATGGACAGATACGCAGTATTTT	CASSQDFGGRWTDTQYF
NA	TRBV5-1	TRBJ2-5	NA	TGCGCCAGCGCCCCGGGGAGGTTGGAGACCCAGTACTTC	CASAPGRLETQYF
NA	TRBV6-5	TRBJ2-7	NA	TGTGCCAGCAGCTCCGGACAGCTCTACGAGCAGTACTTC	CASSSGQLYEQYF
TRBD1	TRBV19	TRBJ1-5	NA	TGTGCCACGGGGGGGACAGGGTTAAATCAGCCCCAGCATTTT	CATGGTGLNQPQHF
NA	TRBV6-2/TRBV6-3	TRBJ1-3	NA	TGTGCCAGCAGTTACGAAGACGTCGGGGGATCTGGAAACACCATATATTTT	CASSYEDVGGSGNTIYF
NA	TRBV7-9	TRBJ2-5	NA	TGTGCCAGCAGCTTACCAGGTCAAGAGACCCAGTACTTC	CASSLPGQETQYF
TRBD1	TRBV3-1/TRBV3-2	TRBJ2-7	NA	TGTGCCAGAGAAACAGGGGGCAGGTACGAGCAGTACTTC	CARETGGRYEQYF
TRBD2	TRBV5-5	TRBJ2-7	NA	TGTGCCAGCGGATCTTCCCAAGTAGCGGGAGTTTCCGAGCAGTACTTC	CASGSSQVAGVSEQYF
TRBD2	TRBV19	TRBJ2-1	once	TGTGCCAGTAGTTCCCTGGGGAGGGCCTACAATGAGCAGTTCTTC	CASSSLGRAYNEQFF
NA	TRBV6-7	TRBJ2-2	NA	TGTGCCAGCAGTTACGGGGACTTAGAGGACACCGGGGAGCTGTTTTTT	CASSYGDLEDTGELFF
NA	TRBV4-3	TRBJ1-1	few	TGCGCCAGCAGCCAAGGCGTGAACACTGAAGCTTTCTTT	CASSQGVNTEAFF
NA	TRBV5-6	TRBJ1-3	NA	TGTGCCAGCAGCATGACAGTGGCCGGAAACACCATATATTTT	CASSMTVAGNTIYF
NA	TRBV2	TRBJ2-1	NA	TGTGCCAGCAGTGAGAGCTTGGGCGCCTACAATGAGCAGTTCTTC	CASSESLGAYNEQFF
NA	TRBV5-6	TRBJ2-5	few	TGTGCCAGCAGCTTGGTGGGGGACACTCAGTACTTC	CASSLVGDTQYF
NA	TRBV2	TRBJ2-1	few	TGTGCCAGCAGTGAGGTCCGGGAGCAGTTCTTC	CASSEVREQFF
NA	TRBV5-4	TRBJ2-2	NA	TGTGCCAGCAGCTTGGCCGGGACCGGGGAGCTGTTTTTT	CASSLAGTGELFF
NA	TRBV5-1	TRBJ2-7	NA	TGCGCCAGCAGGACTGGAGCGGCCCCCTACGAGCAGTACTTC	CASRTGAAPYEQYF
TRBD1	TRBV18	TRBJ1-3	few	TGTGCCAGCTCGTCCCGGGACAGCCCCTCTGGAAACACCATATATTTT	CASSSRDSPSGNTIYF
TRBD2	TRBV13	TRBJ2-1	NA	TGTGCCAGCAGCCCCGACGGGACTAGCGGACGGGGTTACAATGAGCAGTTCTTC	CASSPDGTSGRGYNEQFF
NA	TRBV7-9	TRBJ1-1	NA	TGTGCCAGCAGCCCCCATGACCTTCGGGCTTTCTTT	CASSPHDLRAFF
TRBD1	TRBV18	TRBJ1-5	NA	TGTGCCAGCTCACCAGGGACAGGGGGAGACAATCAGCCCCAGCATTTT	CASSPGTGGDNQPQHF
NA	TRBV5-5	TRBJ2-3	NA	TGTGCCAGCAGCTTGTTTAGCAAAGATACGCAGTATTTT	CASSLFSKDTQYF
NA	TRBV5-1	TRBJ1-4	NA	TGCGCCAGCAGCTTGACGGGTAATGAAAAACTGTTTTTT	CASSLTGNEKLFF
NA	TRBV14	TRBJ2-7	NA	TGTGCCAGCAGCCAGTTCTCGCATCGGGCCCAAGAGCAGTACTTC	CASSQFSHRAQEQYF
NA	TRBV28	TRBJ2-5	NA	TGTGCCAGCAGTCCTATCCGAGAGGCCCAGTACTTC	CASSPIREAQYF
TRBD1	TRBV7-3	TRBJ2-2	NA	TGTGCCAGCAGCTTATTTCCGGGGACAGGGGTCACCGGGGAGCTGTTTTTT	CASSLFPGTGVTGELFF
NA	TRBV2	TRBJ2-7	NA	TGTGCCAGCAGTTTCGCAGGGAGCTCCTACGAGCAGTACTTC	CASSFAGSSYEQYF
NA	TRBV5-3	TRBJ2-7	NA	TGTGCCAGAAGCTCGCCGTTAGGCTACACCTACGAGCAGTACTTC	CARSSPLGYTYEQYF
TRBD1	TRBV7-9	TRBJ2-2	NA	TGTGCCAGCAGCCTGGGACAGTCGAACACCGGGGAGCTGTTTTTT	CASSLGQSNTGELFF
TRBD1	TRBV15	TRBJ1-1	NA	TGTGCCACCAGCAGCTTGACAGGGTCGGGCACTGAAGCTTTCTTT	CATSSLTGSGTEAFF
NA	TRBV3-1/TRBV3-2	TRBJ2-3	NA	TGTGCCAGCAGCCTTTCGAGCACAGATACGCAGTATTTT	CASSLSSTDTQYF
TRBD1	TRBV5-1	TRBJ1-2	NA	TGCGCCAGCAGCTTGGTGACAGGGTATGGCTACACCTTC	CASSLVTGYGYTF
NA	TRBV2	TRBJ1-5	once	TGTGCCAGCAGTGGGCAAGGGAACGGCAATCAGCCCCAGCATTTT	CASSGQGNGNQPQHF
TRBD2	TRBV5-8	TRBJ2-7	NA	TGTGCCAGCAGTTCTTCATCCGGACTAGTTCGCGAGCAGTACTTC	CASSSSSGLVREQYF
NA	TRBV7-9	TRBJ1-1	NA	TGTGCCAGCAGCCTCATACAGGGTGCGAACACTGAAGCTTTCTTT	CASSLIQGANTEAFF